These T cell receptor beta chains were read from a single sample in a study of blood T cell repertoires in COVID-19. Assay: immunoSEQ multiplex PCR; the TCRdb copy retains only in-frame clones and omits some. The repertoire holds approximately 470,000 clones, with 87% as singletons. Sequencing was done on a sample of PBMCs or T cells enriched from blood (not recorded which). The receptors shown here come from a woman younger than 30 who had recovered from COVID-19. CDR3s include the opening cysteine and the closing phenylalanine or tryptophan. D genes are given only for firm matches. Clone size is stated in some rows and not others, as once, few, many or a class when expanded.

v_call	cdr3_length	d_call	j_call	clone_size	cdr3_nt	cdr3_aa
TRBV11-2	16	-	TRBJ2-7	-	TGTGCCAGCAGCTTAGATCAACCCCCGGGAACCTACGAGCAGTACTTC	CASSLDQPPGTYEQYF
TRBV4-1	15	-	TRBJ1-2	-	TGCGCCAGCAGCCGCTCCTACACAGGGCCCGATGGCTACACCTTC	CASSRSYTGPDGYTF
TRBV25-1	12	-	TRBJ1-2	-	TGTGCCAGCAGTGAGGACAGCTATGGCTACACCTTC	CASSEDSYGYTF
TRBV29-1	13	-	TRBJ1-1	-	TGCAGCGTGGGGGGACCCCAGAACACTGAAGCTTTCTTT	CSVGGPQNTEAFF
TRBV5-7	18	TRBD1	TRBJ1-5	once	TGTGCCAGCAGCGGGACGACAGGGTTCGCCTTTAGCAATCAGCCCCAGCATTTT	CASSGTTGFAFSNQPQHF
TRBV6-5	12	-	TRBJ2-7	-	TGTGCCAGCCGAGAGTATCGGACAAGGGAGTACTTC	CASREYRTREYF
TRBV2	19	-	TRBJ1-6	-	TGTGCCAGCAGTCTTCGGGACACCCAATTCAGCTCCTATAATTCACCCCTCCACTTT	CASSLRDTQFSSYNSPLHF
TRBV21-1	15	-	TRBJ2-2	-	TGTGCCAGCACAGGCAAAGGACAGAACACCGGGGAGCTGTTTTTT	CASTGKGQNTGELFF
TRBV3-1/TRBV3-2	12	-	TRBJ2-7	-	TGTGCCAGCAGCCAACCGGGGTACGAGCAGTACTTC	CASSQPGYEQYF
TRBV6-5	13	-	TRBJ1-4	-	TGTGCCAGCAGCCCAGACGGGGGTGAAAAACTGTTTTTT	CASSPDGGEKLFF
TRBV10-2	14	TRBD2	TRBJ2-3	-	TGCGCCGGCACTAGCGGGGGGGGCACAGATACGCAGTATTTT	CAGTSGGGTDTQYF
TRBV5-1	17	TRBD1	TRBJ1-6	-	TGCGCCAGCAGCTCCGGGGACAGGGCTGGATATAATTCACCCCTCCACTTT	CASSSGDRAGYNSPLHF
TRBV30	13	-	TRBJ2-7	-	TGTGCCTGGAGTCCCCCGGGTACCTACGAGCAGTACTTC	CAWSPPGTYEQYF
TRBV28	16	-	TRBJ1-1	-	TGTGCCAGCAGTTTTACCCCACAGGAACCGAACACTGAAGCTTTCTTT	CASSFTPQEPNTEAFF
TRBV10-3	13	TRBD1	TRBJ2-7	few	TGTGCCATCAGTGACGGGACAGCCGACGAGCAGTACTTC	CAISDGTADEQYF
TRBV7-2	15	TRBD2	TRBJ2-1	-	TGTGCCAGCAGCCCGTCCGGGACTAGCACAGGTGAGCAGTTCTTC	CASSPSGTSTGEQFF
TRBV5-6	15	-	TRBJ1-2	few	TGTGCCAGCAGCACTACTGAGGGATCCGGCTATGGCTACACCTTC	CASSTTEGSGYGYTF
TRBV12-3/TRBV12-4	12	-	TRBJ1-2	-	TGTGCCAGCAGTTTAAACCGGGTTGGCTACACCTTC	CASSLNRVGYTF
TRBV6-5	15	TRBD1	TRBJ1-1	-	TGTGCCAGCAGTTACTCGACAGGGTGGGACACTGAAGCTTTCTTT	CASSYSTGWDTEAFF
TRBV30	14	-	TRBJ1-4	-	TGTGCCTGGAGTGGGCAAGAGACTGGTGAAAAACTGTTTTTT	CAWSGQETGEKLFF
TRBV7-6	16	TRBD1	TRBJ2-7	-	TGTGCCAGCAGCCAACGGACAGGGGGCGAATCCTACGAGCAGTACTTC	CASSQRTGGESYEQYF